The 9 T cell receptor beta chains below were found in one sample sequenced in a study of long-term antiretroviral therapy in people with HIV. Sequencing relied on immunoSEQ assay v3.0, run at survey level. Some clones are missing from TCRdb's copy, which holds only in-frame ones; the method was immunoSEQ multiplex PCR. The sample lists around 31,000 clones; approximately 83% were seen once. The sequenced sample was unsorted PBMCs, obtained 0.8 years before starting antiretroviral therapy. The receptors stem from a man younger than 35 with HIV.

V gene TRBV6-6 combines with J gene TRBJ2-2; D is perhaps TRBD2 (6 bases). The V and J ends lost 2 bases and 6 bases respectively, with 10 bases between them. The CDR3 loop spans 14 amino acids. CDR1 is MNHNY and CDR2 is SVGAGI in the germline V gene (reference sequence). This CDR3 is CASSYGGGSGELFF. The CDR3 DNA sequence: TGTGCCAGCAGTTACGGAGGAGGGTCCGGGGAGCTGTTTTTT.

This chain joins TRBV14 and TRBJ2-1; D unclear. V was cut by 4 bases and J by 7 bases, with 8 bases left in between. Germline loops: CDR1 SGHDN, CDR2 FVKESK. The CDR3 sequence is 12 residues long. This CDR3 reads CASSPYQNEQFF. The CDR3 DNA reads as TGTGCCAGCAGCCCCTATCAGAATGAGCAGTTCTTC.

CDR3 loop: CASSEGTTNNEKLFF. The CDR3 DNA reads as TGTGCCAGCAGTGAGGGGACGACTAATAATGAAAAACTGTTTTTT. The rearrangement links TRBV2 to TRBJ1-4; D might be TRBD1 (5 bases). CDR1 SNHLY and CDR2 FYNNEI come from the germline V gene. The CDR3 loop spans 15 amino acids. V was clipped by 3 bases and J by 4 bases, with 12 bases between them. The full variable domain, rest sourced from reference TRBV2 and TRBJ1-4, is EPEVTQTPSHQVTQMGQEVILRCVPISNHLYFYWYRQILGQKVEFLVSFYNNEISEKSEIFDDQFSVERPDGSNFTLKIRSTKLEDSAMYFCASSEGTTNNEKLFFGSGTQLSVL.

This rearrangement joins TRBV7-2 to TRBJ2-3; a possible D gene is TRBD2 (5 bases). Germline CDR1 reads SGHTA; CDR2 reads FQGNSA. The CDR3 runs 16 residues. V shed 6 bases and J shed 0 bases, with 16 bases lying between them. For the CDR3, the DNA is TGTGCCAGCAGTCGGCTGGGAGCCGGCAGCACAGATACGCAGTATTTT. Translation gives CASSRLGAGSTDTQYF.

The V call is TRBV19, the J call TRBJ2-7; 7 bases are a match to TRBD1. Germline V gene lookup returns CDR1 LNHDA and CDR2 SQIVND (reference sequence). The CDR3 sequence is 11 residues long. Trimming cost V 8 bases and J 6 bases; bases outside gene matches: 4. CDR3 coding DNA: TGTGCCAGTTCCCCAGGGGGCGAGCAGTACTTC. Its protein is CASSPGGEQYF.

The chain combines TRBV7-2 with TRBJ2-7; D gene uncertain. Germline V gene data show CDR1 as SGHTA and CDR2 as FQGNSA. Trimming stripped 3 bases from V and 2 bases from J, with 11 bases between. This CDR3 is built from 14 residues. CDR3 amino acids: CASSFARMTYEQYF. The CDR3 DNA follows: TGTGCCAGCAGCTTCGCTAGGATGACCTACGAGCAGTACTTC. The variable domain in full, completed from reference TRBV7-2 and TRBJ2-7, reads GAGVSQSPSNKVTEKGKDVELRCDPISGHTALYWYRQSLGQGLEFLIYFQGNSAPDKSGLPSDRFSAERTGGSVSTLTIQRTQQEDSAVYLCASSFARMTYEQYFGPGTRLTVT.

The rearrangement links TRBV19 to TRBJ2-3; 10 positions agree with TRBD2. The CDR3 is 13 residues long. V lost 8 bases and J lost 4; bases outside the gene matches: 3. The germline CDR1 and CDR2 sequences are LNHDA and SQIVND (reference sequence). The CDR3: CASAGLAADTQYF. CDR3 nucleotides: TGTGCCAGTGCCGGACTAGCGGCAGATACGCAGTATTTT. The entire variable domain, with the rest obtained from reference TRBV19 and TRBJ2-3, is as follows: DGGITQSPKYLFRKEGQNVTLSCEQNLNHDAMYWYRQDPGQGLRLIYYSQIVNDFQKGDIAEGYSVSREKKESFPLTVTSAQKNPTAFYLCASAGLAADTQYFGPGTRLTVL.

This chain connects TRBV5-4 to TRBJ2-7, with D possibly matching TRBD1 (5 bases). Trimming left V 2 bases short and J 3 bases short, with 15 bases between. CDR3 size: 15 residues. Germline lookup yields CDR1 SGHNT and CDR2 YYREEE (reference sequence). The CDR3 protein is CASSLGATTFYEQYF. CDR3 nucleotides: TGTGCCAGCAGCTTAGGGGCTACGACCTTCTACGAGCAGTACTTC.

This sequence joins TRBV29-1 and TRBJ1-1; D uncertain. The germline V gene encodes CDR1 SQVTM and CDR2 ANQGSEA. V lost 2 bases, J lost 3 bases, and 10 bases lay in between. CDR3 length equals 13 residues. CDR3 nucleotides: TGCAGCGTTGAAAACACGGGAGACACTGAAGCTTTCTTT. Protein: CSVENTGDTEAFF.